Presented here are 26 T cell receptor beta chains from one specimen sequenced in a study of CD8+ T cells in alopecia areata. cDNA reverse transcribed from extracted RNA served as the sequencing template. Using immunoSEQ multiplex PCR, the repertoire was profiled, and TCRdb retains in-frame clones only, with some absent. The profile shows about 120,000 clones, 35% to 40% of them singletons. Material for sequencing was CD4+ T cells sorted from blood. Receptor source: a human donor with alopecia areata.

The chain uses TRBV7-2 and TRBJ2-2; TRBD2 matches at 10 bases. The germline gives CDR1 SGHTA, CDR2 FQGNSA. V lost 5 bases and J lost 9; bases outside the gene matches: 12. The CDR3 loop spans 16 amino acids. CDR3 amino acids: CASSATSGIPGRELFF. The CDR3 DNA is TGTGCCAGCAGCGCAACTAGCGGGATCCCTGGTCGGGAGCTGTTTTTT.

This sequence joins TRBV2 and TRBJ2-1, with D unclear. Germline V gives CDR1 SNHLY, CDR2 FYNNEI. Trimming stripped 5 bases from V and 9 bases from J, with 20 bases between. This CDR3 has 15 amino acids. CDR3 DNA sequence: TGTGCCAGCAGTTCTCGGTCCCCGGGCAGCACTGAGCAGTTCTTC. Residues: CASSSRSPGSTEQFF.

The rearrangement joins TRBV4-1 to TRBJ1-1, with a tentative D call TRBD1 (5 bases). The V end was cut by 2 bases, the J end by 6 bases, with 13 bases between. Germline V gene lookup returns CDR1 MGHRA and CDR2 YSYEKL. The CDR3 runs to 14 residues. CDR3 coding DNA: TGCGCCAGCAGCCAACAATTCAGGGTTGCTGAAGCTTTCTTT. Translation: CASSQQFRVAEAFF.

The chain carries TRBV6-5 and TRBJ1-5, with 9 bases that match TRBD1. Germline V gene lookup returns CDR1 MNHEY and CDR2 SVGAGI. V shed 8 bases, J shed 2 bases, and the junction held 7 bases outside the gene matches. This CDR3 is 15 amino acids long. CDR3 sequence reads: CASGSTGGGNQPQHF. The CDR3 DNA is TGTGCCAGCGGGAGTACAGGGGGCGGCAATCAGCCCCAGCATTTT.

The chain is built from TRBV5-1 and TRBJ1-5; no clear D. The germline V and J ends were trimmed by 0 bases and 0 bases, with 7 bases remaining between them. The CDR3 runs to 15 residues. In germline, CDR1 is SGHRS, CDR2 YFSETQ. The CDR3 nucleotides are TGCGCCAGCAGCTTGGAAGGCTATAGCAATCAGCCCCAGCATTTT. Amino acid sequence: CASSLEGYSNQPQHF.

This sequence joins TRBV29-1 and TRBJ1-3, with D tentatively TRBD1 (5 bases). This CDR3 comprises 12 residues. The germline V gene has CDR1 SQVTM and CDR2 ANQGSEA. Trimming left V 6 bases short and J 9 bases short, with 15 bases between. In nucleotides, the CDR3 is TGCAGCGTGGACGACGGGGGAGGCACCATATATTTT. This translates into CSVDDGGGTIYF.

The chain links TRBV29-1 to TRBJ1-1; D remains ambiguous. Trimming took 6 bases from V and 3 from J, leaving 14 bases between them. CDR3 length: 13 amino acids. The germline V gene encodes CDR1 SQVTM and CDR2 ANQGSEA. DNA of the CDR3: TGCAGCGTCGAGCCTTCGGCGTACACTGAAGCTTTCTTT. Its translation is CSVEPSAYTEAFF.

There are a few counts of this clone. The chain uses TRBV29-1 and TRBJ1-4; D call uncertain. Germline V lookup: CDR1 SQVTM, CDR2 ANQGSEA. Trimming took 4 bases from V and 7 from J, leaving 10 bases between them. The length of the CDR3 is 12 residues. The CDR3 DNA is TGCAGCGTTGTTTCGGACGGTGAAAAACTGTTTTTT. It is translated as CSVVSDGEKLFF.

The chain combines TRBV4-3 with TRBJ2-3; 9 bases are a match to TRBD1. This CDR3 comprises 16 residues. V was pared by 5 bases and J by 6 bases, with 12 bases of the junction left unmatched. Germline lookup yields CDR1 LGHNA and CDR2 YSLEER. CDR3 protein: CASSLTPGQGADTQYF. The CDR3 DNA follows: TGCGCCAGCAGCTTGACACCGGGACAGGGCGCGGATACGCAGTATTTT.

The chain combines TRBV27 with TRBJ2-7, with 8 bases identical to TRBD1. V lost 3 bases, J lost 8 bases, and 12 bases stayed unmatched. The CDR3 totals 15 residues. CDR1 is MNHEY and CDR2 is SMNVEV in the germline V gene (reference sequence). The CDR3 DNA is TGTGCCAGCAGTTTCGGAAGGACAGGGCCCTTGAAGCAGTACTTC. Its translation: CASSFGRTGPLKQYF.

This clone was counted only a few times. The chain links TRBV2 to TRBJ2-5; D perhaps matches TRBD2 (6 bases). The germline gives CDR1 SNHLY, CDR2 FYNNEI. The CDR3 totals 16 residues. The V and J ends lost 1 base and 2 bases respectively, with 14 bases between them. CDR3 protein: CASSEEAASVQETQYF. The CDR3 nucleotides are TGTGCCAGCAGTGAAGAAGCGGCTAGCGTGCAAGAGACCCAGTACTTC.

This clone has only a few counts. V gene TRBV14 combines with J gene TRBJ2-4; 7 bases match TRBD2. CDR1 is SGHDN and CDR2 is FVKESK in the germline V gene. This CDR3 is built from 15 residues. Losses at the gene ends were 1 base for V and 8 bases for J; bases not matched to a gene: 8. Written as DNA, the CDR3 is TGTGCCAGCAGCCAAGGGGAGGGGATATCACACATTCAGTACTTC. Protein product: CASSQGEGISHIQYF.

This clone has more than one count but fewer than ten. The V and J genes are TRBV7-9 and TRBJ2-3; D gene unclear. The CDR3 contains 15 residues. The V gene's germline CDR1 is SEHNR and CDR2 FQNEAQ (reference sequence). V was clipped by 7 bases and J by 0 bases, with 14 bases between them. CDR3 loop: CASTPMSVSTDTQYF. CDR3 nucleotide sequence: TGTGCCAGCACCCCCATGTCCGTTAGCACAGATACGCAGTATTTT.

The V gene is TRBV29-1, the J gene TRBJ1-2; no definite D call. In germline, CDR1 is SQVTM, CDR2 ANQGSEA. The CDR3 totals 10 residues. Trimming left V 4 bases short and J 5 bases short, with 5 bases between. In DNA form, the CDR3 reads TGCAGCGTTGTGCTTTATGGCTACACCTTC. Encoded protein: CSVVLYGYTF.

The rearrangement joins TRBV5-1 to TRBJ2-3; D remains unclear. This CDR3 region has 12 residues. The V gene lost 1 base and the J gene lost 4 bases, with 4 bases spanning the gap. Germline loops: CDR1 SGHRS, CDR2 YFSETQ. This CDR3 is CASSLRADTQYF. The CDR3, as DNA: TGCGCCAGCAGCTTGAGGGCAGATACGCAGTATTTT.

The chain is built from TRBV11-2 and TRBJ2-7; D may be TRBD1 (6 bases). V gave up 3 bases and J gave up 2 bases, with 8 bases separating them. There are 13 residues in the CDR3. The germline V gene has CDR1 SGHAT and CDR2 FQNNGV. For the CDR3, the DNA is TGTGCCAGCAGCTTGGACAGCCCCTACGAGCAGTACTTC. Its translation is CASSLDSPYEQYF.

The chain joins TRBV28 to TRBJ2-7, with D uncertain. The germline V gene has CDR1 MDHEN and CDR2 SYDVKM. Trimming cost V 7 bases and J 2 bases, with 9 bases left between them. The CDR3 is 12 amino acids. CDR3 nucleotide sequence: TGTGCCAGCACGCCCAGCACCTACGAGCAGTACTTC. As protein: CASTPSTYEQYF.

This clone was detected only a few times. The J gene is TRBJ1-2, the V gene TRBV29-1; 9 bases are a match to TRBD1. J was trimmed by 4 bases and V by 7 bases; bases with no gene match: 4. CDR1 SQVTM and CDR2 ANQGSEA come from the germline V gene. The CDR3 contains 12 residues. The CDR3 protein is CSAAGQGYGYTF. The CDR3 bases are TGCAGCGCAGCGGGACAGGGCTATGGCTACACCTTC.

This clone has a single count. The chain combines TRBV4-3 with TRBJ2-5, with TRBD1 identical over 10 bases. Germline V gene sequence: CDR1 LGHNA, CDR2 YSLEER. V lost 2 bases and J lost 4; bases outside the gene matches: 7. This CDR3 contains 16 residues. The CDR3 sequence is CASSQLRDRGTETQYF. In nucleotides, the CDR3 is TGCGCCAGCAGCCAACTTCGGGACAGGGGAACAGAGACCCAGTACTTC.

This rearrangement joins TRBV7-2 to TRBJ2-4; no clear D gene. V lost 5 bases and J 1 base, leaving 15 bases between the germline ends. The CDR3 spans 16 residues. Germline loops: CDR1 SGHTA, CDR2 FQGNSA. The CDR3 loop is CASSPMRAMAKNIQYF. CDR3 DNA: TGTGCCAGCAGCCCCATGCGAGCAATGGCCAAAAACATTCAGTACTTC. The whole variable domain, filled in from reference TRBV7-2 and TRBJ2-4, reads GAGVSQSPSNKVTEKGKDVELRCDPISGHTALYWYRQSLGQGLEFLIYFQGNSAPDKSGLPSDRFSAERTGGSVSTLTIQRTQQEDSAVYLCASSPMRAMAKNIQYFGAGTRLSVL.

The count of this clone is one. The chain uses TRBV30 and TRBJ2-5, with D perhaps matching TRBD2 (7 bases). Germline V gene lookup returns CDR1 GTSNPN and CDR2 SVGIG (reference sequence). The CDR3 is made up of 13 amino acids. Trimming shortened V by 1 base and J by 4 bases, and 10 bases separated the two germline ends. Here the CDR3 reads CAWSEGGRETQYF. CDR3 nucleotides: TGTGCCTGGAGTGAGGGGGGGCGAGAGACCCAGTACTTC.

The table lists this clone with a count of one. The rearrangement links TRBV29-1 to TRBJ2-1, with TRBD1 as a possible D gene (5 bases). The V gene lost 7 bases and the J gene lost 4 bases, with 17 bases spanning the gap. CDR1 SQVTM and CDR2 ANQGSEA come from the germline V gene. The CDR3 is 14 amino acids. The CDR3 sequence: CSAIRQKPYNEQFF. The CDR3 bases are TGCAGCGCCATTAGACAGAAACCTTACAATGAGCAGTTCTTC.

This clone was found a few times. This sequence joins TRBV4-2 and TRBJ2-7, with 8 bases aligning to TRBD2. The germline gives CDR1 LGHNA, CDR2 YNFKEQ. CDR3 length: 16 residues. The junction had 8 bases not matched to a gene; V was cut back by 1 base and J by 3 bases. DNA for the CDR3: TGTGCCAGCAGCCAAGGACCAGCGGGGGTGCTCTACGAGCAGTACTTC. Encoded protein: CASSQGPAGVLYEQYF.

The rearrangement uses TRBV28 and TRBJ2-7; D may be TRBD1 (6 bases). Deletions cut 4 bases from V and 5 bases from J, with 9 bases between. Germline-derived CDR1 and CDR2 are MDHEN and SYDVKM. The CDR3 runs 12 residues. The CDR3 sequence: CASSSQGHEQYF. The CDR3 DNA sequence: TGTGCCAGCAGTTCACAGGGCCACGAGCAGTACTTC.

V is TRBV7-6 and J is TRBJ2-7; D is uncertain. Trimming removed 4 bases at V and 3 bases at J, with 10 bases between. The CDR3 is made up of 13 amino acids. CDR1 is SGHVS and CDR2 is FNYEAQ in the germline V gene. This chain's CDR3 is CASSSMRSYEQYF. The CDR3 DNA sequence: TGTGCCAGCAGCTCCATGCGCAGCTACGAGCAGTACTTC. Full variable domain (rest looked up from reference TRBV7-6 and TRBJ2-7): GAGVSQSPRYKVTKRGQDVALRCDPISGHVSLYWYRQALGQGPEFLTYFNYEAQQDKSGLPNDRFSAERPEGSISTLTIQRTEQRDSAMYRCASSSMRSYEQYFGPGTRLTVT.

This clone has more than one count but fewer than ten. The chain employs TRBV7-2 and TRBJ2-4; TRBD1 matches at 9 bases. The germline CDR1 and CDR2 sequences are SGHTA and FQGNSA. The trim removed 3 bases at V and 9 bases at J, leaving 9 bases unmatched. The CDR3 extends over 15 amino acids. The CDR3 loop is CASSLGGTGRSIQYF. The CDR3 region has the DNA TGTGCCAGCAGCTTGGGTGGGACAGGGAGAAGCATTCAGTACTTC.